Listed here are 18 T cell receptor beta chains from one sample, sequenced in a study of Graves' ophthalmopathy and Graves' hyperthyroidism. Beta-chain TCR CDR3 regions were amplified from RNA transcripts. RT-PCR was first run with HTBI primers, then multiplex PCR in a second round. MiXCR, run by TCRdb on the multiplex PCR reads, gives a single entry per CDR3 protein. Counted here are 150,000 to 200,000 distinct CDR3 sequences, roughly 37% occurring once; the ten biggest clones make up roughly 5.8%. Specimen: peripheral blood. The receptors were sampled from a woman aged 40 to 55 with Graves' ophthalmopathy.

The table lists this clonotype with many counts. A much larger clone lies a single base off, so this may be a read error. The chain is built from TRBV27 and TRBJ1-5; D is undetermined. CDR1 and CDR2 from the germline V gene are MNHEY and SMNVEV (reference sequence). Between the trimmed V and J ends, which lost 3 bases and 6 bases, there was a span of 18 bases. The CDR3 covers 16 residues. The CDR3 loop reads CASSLRANRHSQPQHF. The CDR3 DNA reads as TGTGCCAGCAGTTTGAGGGCTAACCGACACAGTCAGCCCCAGCATTTT.

This clonotype was counted at least ten times. This rearrangement joins TRBV11-2 to TRBJ2-7; D unresolved. The germline V and J ends were trimmed by 1 base and 5 bases, with 9 bases remaining between them. Per germline, CDR1 SGHAT and CDR2 FQNNGV. The CDR3 loop spans 13 amino acids. CDR3 DNA sequence: TGTGCCAGCAGCTTAGTAGGGCCAGACGAGCAGTACTTC. It codes for CASSLVGPDEQYF.

This clonotype was seen many times. The rearrangement uses TRBV7-9 and TRBJ1-1, with 7 bases lining up with TRBD1. The germline V gene encodes CDR1 SEHNR and CDR2 FQNEAQ (reference sequence). V was pared by 3 bases and J by 1 base, with 2 bases of the junction left unmatched. The CDR3 sequence is 14 residues long. CDR3 loop: CASSFPGGNTEAFF. DNA of the CDR3: TGTGCCAGCAGCTTTCCAGGGGGGAACACTGAAGCTTTCTTT. Looking up the rest from reference TRBV7-9 and TRBJ1-1 gives the full variable domain: DTGVSQNPRHKITKRGQNVTFRCDPISEHNRLYWYRQTLGQGPEFLTYFQNEAQLEKSRLLSDRFSAERPKGSFSTLEIQRTEQGDSAMYLCASSFPGGNTEAFFGQGTRLTVV.

The chain joins TRBV12-3 or TRBV12-4 to TRBJ2-5, with D unresolved. Trimming took off 6 bases at V and 4 bases at J, with 15 bases between the two ends. This CDR3 has 14 residues. The CDR3 sequence is CASSLRAKGETQYF. The CDR3 coding sequence is TGTGCCAGCAGCCTACGTGCGAAGGGAGAGACCCAGTACTTC.

This chain joins TRBV9 and TRBJ2-7; D unresolved. CDR3 length: 15 residues. The V end lost 3 bases, the J end lost 6 bases, and 19 bases lay between the germline ends. Germline CDR1 SGDLS, CDR2 YYNGEE. CDR3 sequence: CASSDDGKGVGEQYF. The CDR3 DNA follows: TGTGCCAGCAGCGACGACGGAAAAGGAGTGGGCGAGCAGTACTTC.

This clonotype was counted many times. The chain has TRBV2 and TRBJ2-5, with D possibly being TRBD1 (6 bases). Trimming cost V 4 bases and J 5 bases, with 8 bases left between them. Germline assignment: CDR1 SNHLY and CDR2 FYNNEI. The CDR3 length is 12 residues. DNA of the CDR3: TGTGCCAGCAGTGTAACAGGGGAGACCCAGTACTTC. This codes for CASSVTGETQYF.

This clonotype has only a few counts. The genes are TRBV12-3 or TRBV12-4 and TRBJ1-1; 7 bases match TRBD1. The CDR3 loop spans 15 amino acids. Trimming removed 3 bases from V and 7 bases from J; junction bases left unmatched: 11. The CDR3 spells CASSFKTGIRGEAFF. The CDR3 DNA reads as TGTGCCAGCAGTTTTAAGACAGGGATTCGTGGTGAAGCTTTCTTT.

This CDR3 is CASSYYDFGNTEAFF. CDR3 bases: TGTGCCAGCAGTTATTACGATTTTGGGAACACTGAAGCTTTCTTT. The chain couples TRBV6-5 to TRBJ1-1; D is uncertain. The V end lost 3 bases, the J end lost 1 base, and 12 bases lay between the germline ends. CDR1 and CDR2 (germline): MNHEY, SVGAGI. The CDR3 sequence is 15 residues long.

This clonotype was seen repeatedly, ten times or more. This rearrangement joins TRBV6-2 or TRBV6-3 to TRBJ1-1; D is perhaps TRBD1 (5 bases). Germline CDR1 and CDR2: MNHEY and SVGEGT. This CDR3 has 12 amino acids. The V end lost 5 bases, the J end lost 6 bases, and 10 bases lay between the germline ends. The CDR3 region is CASSAGRSEAFF. The CDR3 nucleotides read TGTGCCAGCAGTGCAGGGCGGTCTGAAGCTTTCTTT.

Ten or more counts support this clonotype. V and J are TRBV7-2 and TRBJ2-7, with TRBD1 matching over 10 bases. Germline V gives CDR1 SGHTA, CDR2 FQGNSA. V shed 6 bases and J 2 bases; nucleotides not matched to a gene: 7. This CDR3 has 15 amino acids. Here the CDR3 reads CASSKMGQGPYEQYF. Written as DNA, the CDR3 is TGTGCCAGCAGTAAAATGGGACAGGGGCCCTACGAGCAGTACTTC.

This clonotype has more than one count but fewer than ten. The chain is built from TRBV6-5 and TRBJ2-5, with 15 nucleotides matching TRBD2. The CDR3 extends over 16 amino acids. V gave up 2 bases and J gave up 5 bases; unmatched junction bases: 3. From germline, CDR1 is MNHEY and CDR2 SVGAGI. Here the CDR3 DNA reads TGTGCCAGCAGTTACCCCGGGACTAGCGGGAGGGAGACCCAGTACTTC. Translated, it gives CASSYPGTSGRETQYF.

This clonotype was observed a single time. The gene calls are TRBV24-1 and TRBJ1-5, with a possible D match to TRBD1 (5 bases). The germline CDR1 and CDR2 sequences are KGHDR and SFDVKD. CDR3 length: 13 amino acids. V was shortened by 5 bases and J by 7 bases, with 11 bases between the two germline ends. In DNA form, the CDR3 reads TGTGCCACCAGTGTCGGGGGTAGGCAGCCCCAGCATTTT. This codes for CATSVGGRQPQHF.

This clonotype was picked up many times. The chain recombines TRBV20-1 with TRBJ2-7, with 9 bases lining up with TRBD1. The CDR3 contains 13 residues. From germline, CDR1 is DFQATT and CDR2 SNEGSKA (reference sequence). Trimming at V came to 6 bases and at J to 4 bases, leaving 7 bases not matched to a gene. CDR3 sequence: CSAEDRGLYEQYF. The CDR3 coding sequence is TGCAGTGCAGAGGACAGGGGTCTTTACGAGCAGTACTTC.

The sample holds many counts of this clonotype. The gene calls are TRBV11-3 and TRBJ2-7; 9 nucleotides align to TRBD2. The CDR3 has 14 residues. Germline loops: CDR1 SGHNT, CDR2 YENEEA. V was clipped by 2 bases and J by 7 bases; unmatched bases: 6. CDR3 amino acids: CASSLSSGRTEQYF. CDR3 nucleotide sequence: TGTGCCAGCAGCTTAAGCAGCGGGAGGACTGAGCAGTACTTC.

This clonotype was recorded many times. J is TRBJ1-1 and V is TRBV5-4; TRBD1 matches 7 bases. The CDR3 totals 16 residues. Unmatched junction bases numbered 13, after V lost 4 bases and J lost 4 bases. Germline loops: CDR1 SGHNT, CDR2 YYREEE (reference sequence). CDR3 bases: TGTGCCAGCAGCACATTGGGTAGGACAGGAGGCACTGAAGCTTTCTTT. Translating it yields CASSTLGRTGGTEAFF.

This clonotype was picked up many times. The chain combines TRBV27 with TRBJ2-5; D is unclear. Germline V CDR1 and CDR2: MNHEY, SMNVEV (reference sequence). V lost 4 bases, J lost 5 bases, and 8 bases lay in between. The CDR3 has 12 residues. CDR3 loop: CASSSSVETQYF. The CDR3 DNA follows: TGTGCCAGCAGTTCCTCGGTGGAGACCCAGTACTTC.

Ten or more counts support this clonotype. This rearrangement joins TRBV12-3 or TRBV12-4 to TRBJ2-5; D may be TRBD2 (6 bases). V was pared by 0 bases and J by 2 bases, with 13 bases between. The CDR3 contains 16 residues. The CDR3 is CASSLAGVGRQETQYF. CDR3 nucleotide sequence: TGTGCCAGCAGTTTAGCGGGGGTGGGGAGGCAAGAGACCCAGTACTTC.

The chain couples TRBV15 to TRBJ2-7; D remains ambiguous. The CDR3 spans 15 residues. From germline, CDR1 is LNHNV and CDR2 YYDKDF (reference sequence). The V end was cut by 1 base, the J end by 9 bases, with 19 bases between. The CDR3 here is CATSRARFPPTSQYF. CDR3 in DNA: TGTGCCACCAGCAGAGCCAGGTTCCCCCCTACGTCGCAGTACTTC.